Described below is a single TCR beta chain sequence and its context. The Seattle patients, enrolled during active infection, were followed longitudinally. Assay: immunoSEQ multiplex PCR; the TCRdb copy retains only in-frame clones and omits some. This repertoire shows under 450,000 clones, 86% found once; its top ten account for just over 7%. This entry is derived from a study of blood T cell repertoires in COVID-19. Study summary: Acute and convalescent COVID-19 samples came from the United States, Italy and Spain.

CDR3 length equals 17 residues. V was clipped by 6 bases and J by 4 bases; unmatched bases: 14. Germline V gene lookup returns CDR1 LGHNT and CDR2 FRNRAP. The sample was peripheral blood. The TCR originated in a woman aged 60 to 75 with COVID-19, enrolled during active disease. The V and J genes are TRBV12-5 and TRBJ2-7; 11 bases fit TRBD1. The CDR3 nucleotides read TGTGCTAGTGGCTTGAGGACATGGGGACAGGGGGGTTACGAGCAGTACTTC. This sequence encodes CASGLRTWGQGGYEQYF.